One T cell receptor (beta chain) is described in this entry. The data derive from a study of blood T cells in healthy people across ages. Total RNA, at least 5.5 micrograms per sample, was extracted from PBMCs. Through a sample-barcoded 5' primer and a J-beta primer mix, a second PCR was run for roughly 6 to 12 cycles. Using its own MiXCR run on the 5' RACE reads, TCRdb lists one record per CDR3 protein. The sample holds about a million distinct CDR3 sequences, roughly 51% seen once. V was cut by 0 bases and J by 5 bases, with 7 bases left in between. This CDR3 comprises 13 residues. The germline V gene has CDR1 LGHDT and CDR2 YNNKEL (reference sequence).

This receptor was identified in a woman aged 55-75 years in good health. The genes are TRBV3-1 and TRBJ2-5, with unresolved D. Source material: blood. As DNA, the CDR3 is TGTGCCAGCAGCCAAGATATGAGGGAGACCCAGTACTTC. It codes for CASSQDMRETQYF.